One sample yielded the 26 T cell receptor beta chains listed below, sequenced in a study of T cell repertoires in cytomegalovirus infection. TCRdb re-called the reads through MiXCR, storing one row per CDR3 protein. The sample lists some 700,000 distinct CDR3 sequences; 35% were seen once. The sequencing input was PBMCs. These receptors all come from a human donor in good health (CMV status not recorded). Some clones in this sample may be carry-over from other donors' samples.

The chain joins TRBV29-1 to TRBJ2-2, with a weak D call TRBD2 (6 bases). V gave up 5 bases and J gave up 5 bases, with 15 bases separating them. This CDR3 is 14 amino acids long. Germline CDR1 is SQVTM and CDR2 is ANQGSEA. This CDR3 reads CSVSWAGRTGELFF. The CDR3 region has the DNA TGCAGCGTTTCCTGGGCAGGGAGGACCGGGGAGCTGTTTTTT.

There are many counts of this clonotype. V and J are TRBV7-8 and TRBJ1-3; D is ambiguous. Trimming took off 3 bases at V and 0 bases at J, with 6 bases between the two ends. Germline V gives CDR1 SGHVS, CDR2 FQNEAQ. The CDR3 has 14 residues. The DNA of the CDR3 is TGTGCCAGCAGCTTGAAAGTCTCTGGAAACACCATATATTTT. Protein sequence: CASSLKVSGNTIYF.

This clonotype was counted ten times or more. This sequence joins TRBV7-2 and TRBJ1-4; D may be TRBD1 (6 bases). CDR3 length equals 15 residues. Germline loops: CDR1 SGHTA, CDR2 FQGNSA. V was trimmed by 5 bases and J by 3 bases, leaving 13 bases between them. In DNA, the CDR3 is TGTGCCAGCAGCCTCCAGAGACAGGCTAATGAAAAACTGTTTTTT. It specifies CASSLQRQANEKLFF.

The gene calls are TRBV20-1 and TRBJ1-2; 12 bases fit TRBD1. This CDR3 spans 14 amino acids. Trimming removed 6 bases from V and 5 bases from J; junction bases left unmatched: 7. The germline gives CDR1 DFQATT, CDR2 SNEGSKA (reference sequence). DNA for the CDR3: TGCAGTGCCACCCGGGACAGGGGGCCTTATGGCTACACCTTC. This encodes CSATRDRGPYGYTF.

This clonotype turned up a few times. This CDR3 reads CASGKTDGTYGYTF. CDR3 DNA: TGCGCCAGCGGAAAAACCGACGGGACATATGGCTACACCTTC. The V gene is TRBV5-1, the J gene TRBJ1-2; D possibly corresponds to TRBD1 (6 bases). This CDR3 comprises 14 residues. The germline V gene encodes CDR1 SGHRS and CDR2 YFSETQ. Trimming removed 7 bases from V and 5 bases from J, with 18 bases in between.

The chain links TRBV7-4 to TRBJ2-5; D gene uncertain. Trimming shortened V by 3 bases and J by 4 bases, and 9 bases separated the two germline ends. CDR3 length: 13 residues. CDR1 SGHVT and CDR2 SQSDAQ come from the germline V gene. The CDR3 sequence: CASSFQPRETQYF. CDR3 nucleotides: TGTGCCAGCAGCTTTCAGCCCCGAGAGACCCAGTACTTC. The full variable domain, with the rest looked up from reference TRBV7-4 and TRBJ2-5, is GAGVSQSPRYKVAKRGRDVALRCDSISGHVTLYWYRQTLGQGSEVLTYSQSDAQRDKSGRPSGRFSAERPERSVSTLKIQRTEQGDSAVYLCASSFQPRETQYFGPGTRLLVL.

This chain joins TRBV2 and TRBJ2-4, with D perhaps assigned TRBD1 or TRBD2 (5 bases each). The V gene lost 6 bases and the J gene lost 3 bases, with 15 bases spanning the gap. The CDR3 consists of 15 residues. Germline lookup yields CDR1 SNHLY and CDR2 FYNNEI. DNA of the CDR3: TGTGCCAGCAGCGCCCCCGGGGCAGGCAAAAACATTCAGTACTTC. Protein product: CASSAPGAGKNIQYF.

The rearrangement joins TRBV19 to TRBJ2-6; maybe TRBD1 (6 bases). Between the trimmed V and J ends, which lost 3 bases and 2 bases, there was a span of 11 bases. Germline values: CDR1 LNHDA, CDR2 SQIVND (reference sequence). The CDR3 covers 16 residues. CDR3 coding DNA: TGTGCCAGTAGTATTACAGGGCGGACTGGGGCCAACGTCCTGACTTTC. This gives the protein CASSITGRTGANVLTF.

As regards this clonotype: Sequence at one end of the junction differs from germline and may be a read error. V is TRBV19 and J is TRBJ2-1; a possible D gene is TRBD2 (6 bases). The length of the CDR3 is 16 residues. Germline assignment: CDR1 LNHDA and CDR2 SQIVND (reference sequence). CDR3 in amino acids: CASSIARGVSYNVQFF. The CDR3 DNA follows: TGTGCCAGTAGTATCGCCCGCGGGGTATCCTACAATGTGCAGTTCTTC.

This clonotype appeared many times. This chain connects TRBV7-2 to TRBJ2-4, with TRBD1 identical over 8 bases. Losses at the gene ends were 5 bases for V and 7 bases for J; bases not matched to a gene: 7. The length of the CDR3 is 14 residues. Germline CDR1 reads SGHTA; CDR2 reads FQGNSA. Here the CDR3 DNA reads TGTGCCAGCAGCGACCGCAGGGGGCGGAACATTCAGTACTTC. It specifies CASSDRRGRNIQYF.

A remark on this clonotype: The germline gene is not matched at one end of the junction; a read error may be the cause. This sequence joins TRBV6-2 or TRBV6-3 and TRBJ1-1; D ambiguous. Germline V gene data show CDR1 as MNHEY and CDR2 as SVGEGT. This CDR3 is 13 amino acids long. In nucleotides, the CDR3 is TGTGACAGCAGTTATGATCGTTTCACTGAAGCTTTCTTT. It specifies CDSSYDRFTEAFF.

This chain joins TRBV6-1 and TRBJ2-1, with TRBD2 matching over 10 bases. From germline, CDR1 is MNHNS and CDR2 SASEGT. The CDR3 contains 16 residues. The ends lost 6 bases at V and 6 bases at J; junction bases unmatched: 11. CDR3 nucleotide sequence: TGTGCCAGCAGGCCGAACCCGGGACTAGCGTTCAATGAGCAGTTCTTC. Its translation: CASRPNPGLAFNEQFF.

This clonotype occurred many times. J is TRBJ2-3 and V is TRBV7-2; no clear D. The CDR3 sequence is 15 residues long. Germline V gives CDR1 SGHTA, CDR2 FQGNSA. V was clipped by 6 bases and J by 0 bases, with 13 bases between them. DNA for the CDR3: TGTGCCAGCAGTTGGAGACCCCTTAGCACAGATACGCAGTATTTT. Residues: CASSWRPLSTDTQYF.

The rearrangement uses TRBV27 and TRBJ2-2, with D unclear. This CDR3 has 15 amino acids. Germline V CDR1 and CDR2: MNHEY, SMNVEV (reference sequence). V lost 5 bases and J lost 1, with 11 bases in between. CDR3 in DNA: TGTGCCAGCAGTCCATATACGGGGAACACCGGGGAGCTGTTTTTT. As protein: CASSPYTGNTGELFF.

This sequence joins TRBV12-3 or TRBV12-4 and TRBJ1-1; D gene unclear. CDR3 size: 15 residues. The ends were cut back, 3 bases at V and 2 bases at J, with 13 bases in the middle. This CDR3 is CASSFGRGLNTEAFF. The CDR3 DNA sequence: TGTGCCAGCAGTTTTGGGCGAGGACTAAACACTGAAGCTTTCTTT.

This clonotype was detected a few times. The chain joins TRBV6-1 to TRBJ1-1; 8 bases fit TRBD1. The CDR3 length is 16 residues. With 3 bases clipped from V and 4 bases from J, the junction kept 10 bases outside the gene matches. From germline, CDR1 is MNHNS and CDR2 SASEGT. The CDR3: CASSDTRTGLATEAFF. CDR3 in DNA: TGTGCCAGCAGTGATACCCGGACAGGGCTTGCCACTGAAGCTTTCTTT.

V usage is TRBV2 and J usage is TRBJ2-1, with TRBD2 matching 8 bases. The CDR3 extends over 13 amino acids. Germline V gene lookup returns CDR1 SNHLY and CDR2 FYNNEI. With V trimmed by 8 bases and J by 3 bases, 3 bases remained unmatched. CDR3 amino acids: CASLAGDYNEQFF. For the CDR3, the DNA is TGTGCCAGCCTAGCGGGCGACTACAATGAGCAGTTCTTC.

The chain has TRBV20-1 and TRBJ1-1; TRBD1 matches 7 bases. Germline lookup yields CDR1 DFQATT and CDR2 SNEGSKA (reference sequence). This CDR3 has 16 amino acids. After removal of 4 bases from V and 0 bases from J, the junction contained 11 bases not matched to a gene. The CDR3 bases are TGCAGTGCTACTCAGGGGGGGGCCGGGATGAACACTGAAGCTTTCTTT. Translated: CSATQGGAGMNTEAFF.

There are many counts of this clonotype. The V gene is TRBV25-1, the J gene TRBJ1-1; tentative D call: TRBD1 (6 bases). The CDR3 is 14 residues long. The V and J ends lost 5 bases and 1 base respectively, with 11 bases between them. CDR1 is MGHDK, CDR2 SYGVNS, per germline. The CDR3 sequence: CASSPGTSNTEAFF. DNA for the CDR3: TGTGCCAGCAGTCCCGGGACATCGAACACTGAAGCTTTCTTT.

This clonotype was picked up a small number of times. V usage is TRBV28 and J usage is TRBJ1-1; 9 bases agree with TRBD1. CDR1 MDHEN and CDR2 SYDVKM come from the germline V gene. Trimming took 5 bases from V and 3 from J; bases not matched to a gene: 7. The CDR3 is 15 amino acids. CDR3 amino acids: CASSTYRGQDTEAFF. Written as DNA, the CDR3 is TGTGCCAGCAGTACCTACAGGGGGCAGGACACTGAAGCTTTCTTT.

The chain combines TRBV12-3 or TRBV12-4 with TRBJ2-7, with D maybe TRBD2 (5 bases). CDR3 length equals 14 residues. V was pared by 7 bases and J by 4 bases, with 17 bases between. CDR3 in amino acids: CASTTDSTRYEQYF. The CDR3 bases are TGTGCCAGCACCACGGACTCGACCCGTTACGAGCAGTACTTC.

V usage is TRBV7-6 and J usage is TRBJ2-7, with 8 bases matching TRBD1. Germline trimming cut 4 bases from V and 0 bases from J; bases unmatched to any gene: 11. This CDR3 has 17 residues. In germline, CDR1 is SGHVS, CDR2 FNYEAQ. DNA of the CDR3: TGTGCCAGCAGCTCAGACAGGGGAAGCGGTAGCTCCTACGAGCAGTACTTC. Encoded protein: CASSSDRGSGSSYEQYF.

The chain has TRBV24-1 and TRBJ2-7; the D gene could be TRBD1 or TRBD2 (5 bases each). Germline CDR1 and CDR2: KGHDR and SFDVKD. Trimming removed 5 bases at V and 9 bases at J, with 22 bases between. This CDR3 spans 15 amino acids. The CDR3 region is CATSGGKDGINAQYF. CDR3 nucleotide sequence: TGTGCCACCAGTGGGGGGAAGGACGGGATTAACGCGCAGTACTTC.

This clonotype has more than one count but fewer than ten. The chain employs TRBV19 and TRBJ2-3; weak D call: TRBD1 (5 bases). Trimming removed 3 bases from V and 0 bases from J, with 10 bases in between. The CDR3 is made up of 15 amino acids. Germline V CDR1 and CDR2: LNHDA, SQIVND (reference sequence). The CDR3 sequence: CASSMGQGSTDTQYF. In DNA, the CDR3 is TGTGCCAGTAGTATGGGGCAGGGAAGCACAGATACGCAGTATTTT. Together with reference TRBV19 and TRBJ2-3, the CDR3 gives the full variable domain: DGGITQSPKYLFRKEGQNVTLSCEQNLNHDAMYWYRQDPGQGLRLIYYSQIVNDFQKGDIAEGYSVSREKKESFPLTVTSAQKNPTAFYLCASSMGQGSTDTQYFGPGTRLTVL.

This clonotype was counted many times. The rearrangement uses TRBV7-8 and TRBJ2-7, with 10 nucleotides matching TRBD2. Unmatched junction bases numbered 7, after V lost 5 bases and J lost 3 bases. Germline CDR1 is SGHVS and CDR2 is FQNEAQ. The CDR3 loop spans 15 amino acids. The CDR3 sequence is CASSQTGTSVYEQYF. The CDR3 coding sequence is TGTGCCAGCAGCCAAACCGGGACTAGCGTCTACGAGCAGTACTTC. The full variable domain, its missing parts supplied by reference TRBV7-8 and TRBJ2-7, is GAGVSQSPRYKVAKRGQDVALRCDPISGHVSLFWYQQALGQGPEFLTYFQNEAQLDKSGLPSDRFFAERPEGSVSTLKIQRTQQEDSAVYLCASSQTGTSVYEQYFGPGTRLTVT.

In its sample, this clonotype was seen many times. The genes are TRBV12-3 or TRBV12-4 and TRBJ1-1, with TRBD1 matching 7 bases. The CDR3 runs to 15 residues. The V gene end was trimmed by 3 bases and the J gene end by 3 bases; junction bases not matched to a gene: 7. CDR3 amino acids: CASSFRQGGDTEAFF. CDR3 nucleotides: TGTGCCAGCAGTTTCCGACAGGGAGGTGACACTGAAGCTTTCTTT.